Listed here are 19 T cell receptor beta chains from one sample, sequenced in a study of T-cell reconstitution after alpha-beta-depleted transplantation in children. The TCRbeta library incorporated unique molecular identifiers. TCRdb ran MiXCR on the PCR reads and lists one entry per CDR3 protein. The table lists about 7,900 distinct CDR3 sequences, 15% to 20% of them singletons, with 88% in the top ten. This specimen was PBMCs, mostly from graft donor cells, taken 60 days after TCRalphabeta/CD19-depleted stem cell transplant. These receptors were obtained from a girl under three years old who had a stem cell transplant for combined immunodeficiency, so the T cells may come from the graft donor.

This clonotype was seen more than once but under ten times. The chain joins TRBV20-1 to TRBJ2-7, with unresolved D. Looked up from germline, CDR1 is DFQATT and CDR2 is SNEGSKA (reference sequence). Deletions cut 6 bases from V and 6 bases from J, with 15 bases between. This CDR3 contains 12 residues. The CDR3 DNA is TGCAGTGCCCCAGCTGTGAATTCCGAGCAGTACTTC. This gives the protein CSAPAVNSEQYF.

J is TRBJ1-6 and V is TRBV12-3 or TRBV12-4; D remains unclear. The ends were cut back, 3 bases at V and 9 bases at J, with 9 bases in the middle. This CDR3 contains 13 residues. The CDR3 loop reads CASSFRQGSPLHF. Here the CDR3 DNA reads TGTGCCAGCAGTTTCCGTCAAGGTTCACCCCTCCACTTT.

This clonotype was seen only a few times. V usage is TRBV20-1 and J usage is TRBJ2-7, with D possibly being TRBD2 (7 bases). CDR1 is DFQATT, CDR2 SNEGSKA, per germline (reference sequence). CDR3 length equals 16 residues. V lost 6 bases and J 1 base, leaving 22 bases between the germline ends. The CDR3 loop is CSALPGGRVTSYEQYF. CDR3 DNA sequence: TGCAGTGCCCTCCCGGGGGGCAGGGTGACTTCCTACGAGCAGTACTTC.

The chain links TRBV10-3 to TRBJ2-1; TRBD2 matches 7 bases. V shed 7 bases and J 7 bases; nucleotides not matched to a gene: 7. CDR1 ENHRY and CDR2 SYGVKD come from the germline V gene. CDR3 length equals 13 residues. CDR3 protein: CAINGGGRNEQFF. The CDR3 bases are TGTGCCATCAATGGGGGAGGGAGGAATGAGCAGTTCTTC.

This clonotype has more than one count but fewer than ten. The chain employs TRBV5-1 and TRBJ2-7; the D gene is possibly TRBD1 (5 bases). Trimming removed 0 bases at V and 6 bases at J, with 16 bases between. The CDR3 covers 15 residues. Germline V lookup: CDR1 SGHRS, CDR2 YFSETQ. In nucleotides, the CDR3 is TGCGCCAGCAGCTTGGAAGGGGCGGTAATTGGCGAGCAGTACTTC. Protein: CASSLEGAVIGEQYF.

This clonotype has a count of ten or more. This chain's CDR3 is CSVERTSGTGEQFF. CDR3 in DNA: TGCAGCGTTGAAAGGACTAGCGGGACCGGGGAGCAGTTCTTC. The V call is TRBV29-1, the J call TRBJ2-1; 12 nucleotides line up with TRBD2. Per germline, CDR1 SQVTM and CDR2 ANQGSEA. Trimming removed 2 bases from V and 10 bases from J; junction bases left unmatched: 6. CDR3 size: 14 residues.

There are a few counts of this clonotype. J is TRBJ2-5 and V is TRBV25-1, with 10 bases fitting TRBD1. V gave up 0 bases and J gave up 5 bases; unmatched junction bases: 9. The germline CDR1 and CDR2 sequences are MGHDK and SYGVNS. This CDR3 is 17 amino acids long. CDR3 in DNA: TGTGCCAGCAGTGAATACCCACGACAGGGGGCGCGTGAGACCCAGTACTTC. This encodes CASSEYPRQGARETQYF.

This chain links TRBV3-1 with TRBJ2-7, with no clear D. The CDR3 spans 15 residues. Germline CDR1 LGHDT, CDR2 YNNKEL (reference sequence). Trimming took off 0 bases at V and 2 bases at J, with 11 bases between the two ends. The DNA for the CDR3 is TGTGCCAGCAGCCAAGATCTTGTAAGGGCCTACGAGCAGTACTTC. It encodes CASSQDLVRAYEQYF.

This clonotype was seen only a few times. The chain couples TRBV15 to TRBJ2-7; 12 nucleotides agree with TRBD1. Germline V gene sequence: CDR1 LNHNV, CDR2 YYDKDF (reference sequence). The CDR3 length is 15 residues. V lost 7 bases and J lost 8; bases outside the gene matches: 12. The CDR3 protein is CATTPRPGQGAQQYF. For the CDR3, the DNA is TGTGCCACCACCCCGAGGCCGGGACAGGGGGCCCAGCAGTACTTC.

V is TRBV19 and J is TRBJ2-7; 11 positions agree with TRBD2. V was pared by 3 bases and J by 6 bases, with 7 bases of the junction left unmatched. The germline V gene encodes CDR1 LNHDA and CDR2 SQIVND (reference sequence). The CDR3 runs 15 residues. In DNA form, the CDR3 reads TGTGCCAGTAGTATCTCTAGCGGGAGGCCCGGCGAGCAGTACTTC. Its protein is CASSISSGRPGEQYF.

This clonotype was seen repeatedly, ten times or more. The CDR3 DNA reads TGTGCCAGCAGTTGGGGGCGTCCTGGTAATCAGCCCCAGCATTTT. It specifies CASSWGRPGNQPQHF. This rearrangement joins TRBV12-3 or TRBV12-4 to TRBJ1-5, with D perhaps matching TRBD1 (6 bases). The length of the CDR3 is 15 residues. V gave up 4 bases and J gave up 4 bases, with 14 bases separating them.

This clonotype was counted between two and nine times. Here the CDR3 DNA reads TGTGCCAGCAGCAAGCGGAATCGAGGGAATGAGCAGTTCTTC. This sequence encodes CASSKRNRGNEQFF. The rearrangement links TRBV21-1 to TRBJ2-1; the table's TRBD2 call for D was not verified on the DNA. TRBV21-1 is a listed pseudogene. The length of the CDR3 is 14 residues.

The chain employs TRBV5-6 and TRBJ2-7; TRBD2 might be the D (6 bases). V was clipped by 2 bases and J by 7 bases, with 13 bases between them. The germline V gene encodes CDR1 SGHDT and CDR2 YYEEEE. CDR3 length equals 13 residues. This chain's CDR3 is CASSFLFRGEQYF. CDR3 nucleotides: TGTGCCAGCAGCTTTTTATTCCGGGGGGAGCAGTACTTC.

This clonotype was picked up many times. This rearrangement joins TRBV7-6 to TRBJ2-7, with 16 bases identical to TRBD2. Germline V gene lookup returns CDR1 SGHVS and CDR2 FNYEAQ. J was trimmed by 5 bases and V by 5 bases; bases with no gene match: 6. The CDR3 has 16 residues. In DNA, the CDR3 is TGTGCCAGCAGCCCGGGACTAGCGGGAGGGCCCCACGAGCAGTACTTC. It yields the protein CASSPGLAGGPHEQYF. Full variable domain (missing parts from reference TRBV7-6 and TRBJ2-7): GAGVSQSPRYKVTKRGQDVALRCDPISGHVSLYWYRQALGQGPEFLTYFNYEAQQDKSGLPNDRFSAERPEGSISTLTIQRTEQRDSAMYRCASSPGLAGGPHEQYFGPGTRLTVT.

This clonotype was seen more than once but under ten times. The CDR3 DNA is TGTGCCAGCAGTTTACTCACAGGGGGGACCGATACGCAGTATTTT. Protein sequence: CASSLLTGGTDTQYF. V is TRBV28 and J is TRBJ2-3; 8 bases align to TRBD1. The CDR3 contains 15 residues. Germline CDR1 is MDHEN and CDR2 is SYDVKM. Trimming removed 2 bases from V and 6 bases from J; junction bases left unmatched: 7.

Concerning this clonotype itself: A read error may produce the germline difference seen at one junction end. This chain connects TRBV6-1 to TRBJ1-1; no clear D gene. CDR1 and CDR2 from the germline V gene are MNHNS and SASEGT. The CDR3 covers 10 residues. CDR3 nucleotide sequence: TGTGCCTCGAGGAACACTGAGGCTTTCTTT. As protein: CASRNTEAFF.

The chain joins TRBV7-2 to TRBJ1-4, with D possibly being TRBD1 (5 bases). CDR3 length: 16 amino acids. V shed 1 base and J shed 6 bases, with 15 bases lying between them. Per germline, CDR1 SGHTA and CDR2 FQGNSA. CDR3 sequence reads: CASSLVLSGLHEKLFF. The CDR3 region has the DNA TGTGCCAGCAGCTTAGTACTTTCGGGACTGCATGAAAAACTGTTTTTT. The full variable domain, completed using reference TRBV7-2 and TRBJ1-4, is GAGVSQSPSNKVTEKGKDVELRCDPISGHTALYWYRQSLGQGLEFLIYFQGNSAPDKSGLPSDRFSAERTGGSVSTLTIQRTQQEDSAVYLCASSLVLSGLHEKLFFGSGTQLSVL.

The sample holds a few counts of this clonotype. The CDR3 bases are TGTGCCACCAGCATCTTCTCTGGGGCCAACGTCCTGACTTTC. Amino acid sequence: CATSIFSGANVLTF. The rearrangement links TRBV15 to TRBJ2-6; D remains unclear. The length of the CDR3 is 14 residues. Germline loops: CDR1 LNHNV, CDR2 YYDKDF (reference sequence). Trimming removed 4 bases from V and 0 bases from J, with 4 bases in between.

This clonotype is termed medium-sized. V is TRBV20-1 and J is TRBJ2-5, with 12 positions matching TRBD2. The length of the CDR3 is 14 residues. CDR1 and CDR2 (germline): DFQATT, SNEGSKA (reference sequence). For the CDR3, the DNA is TGCTACGCCACAGGGGGGACTAGCGGGGAGACCCAGTACTTC. It yields the protein CYATGGTSGETQYF.